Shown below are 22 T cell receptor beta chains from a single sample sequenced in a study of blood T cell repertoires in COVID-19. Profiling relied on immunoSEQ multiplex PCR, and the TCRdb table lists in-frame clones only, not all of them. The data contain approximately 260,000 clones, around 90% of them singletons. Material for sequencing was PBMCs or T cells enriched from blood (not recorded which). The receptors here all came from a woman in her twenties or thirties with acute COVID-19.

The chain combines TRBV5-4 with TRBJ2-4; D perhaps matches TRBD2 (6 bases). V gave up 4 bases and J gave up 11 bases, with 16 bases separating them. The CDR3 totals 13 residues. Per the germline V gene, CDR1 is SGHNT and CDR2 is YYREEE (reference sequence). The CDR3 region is CASSEPPGLVQYF. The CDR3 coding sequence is TGTGCCAGCAGCGAACCCCCGGGACTGGTTCAGTACTTC. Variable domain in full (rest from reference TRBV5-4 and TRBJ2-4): ETGVTQSPTHLIKTRGQQVTLRCSSQSGHNTVSWYQQALGQGPQFIFQYYREEENGRGNFPPRFSGLQFPNYSSELNVNALELDDSALYLCASSEPPGLVQYFGAGTRLSVL.

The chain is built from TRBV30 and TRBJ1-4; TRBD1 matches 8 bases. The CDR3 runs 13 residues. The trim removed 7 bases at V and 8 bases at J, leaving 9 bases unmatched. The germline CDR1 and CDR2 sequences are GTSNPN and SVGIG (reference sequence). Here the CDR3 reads CASEGQGAEKLFF. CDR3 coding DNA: TGTGCCTCCGAGGGGCAGGGGGCGGAAAAACTGTTTTTT. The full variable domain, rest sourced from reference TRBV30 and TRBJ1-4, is SQTIHQWPATLVQPVGSPLSLECTVEGTSNPNLYWYRQAAGRGLQLLFYSVGIGQISSEVPQNLSASRPQDRQFILSSKKLLLSDSGFYLCASEGQGAEKLFFGSGTQLSVL.

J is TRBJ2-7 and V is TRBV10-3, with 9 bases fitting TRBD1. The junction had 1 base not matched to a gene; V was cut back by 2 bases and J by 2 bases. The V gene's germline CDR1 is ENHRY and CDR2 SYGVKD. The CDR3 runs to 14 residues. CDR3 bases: TGTGCCATCAGTGAGGGACAGGGGACCTACGAGCAGTACTTC. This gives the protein CAISEGQGTYEQYF.

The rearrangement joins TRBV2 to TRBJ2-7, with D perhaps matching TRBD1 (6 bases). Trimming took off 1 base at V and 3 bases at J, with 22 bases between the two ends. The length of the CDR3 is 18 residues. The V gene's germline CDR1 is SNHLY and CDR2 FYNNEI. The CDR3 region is CASSEGLTHRALYYEQYF. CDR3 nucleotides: TGTGCCAGCAGTGAAGGTCTTACGCACAGGGCCCTCTACTACGAGCAGTACTTC.

The CDR3 DNA sequence: TGTGCCTGGAGAGAGCCAGGGATCCCAGATACGCAGTATTTT. The encoded protein is CAWREPGIPDTQYF. The rearrangement uses TRBV30 and TRBJ2-3; tentative D call: TRBD1 (5 bases). Germline loops: CDR1 GTSNPN, CDR2 SVGIG (reference sequence). CDR3 length: 14 amino acids. The germline V and J ends were trimmed by 3 bases and 4 bases, with 14 bases remaining between them.

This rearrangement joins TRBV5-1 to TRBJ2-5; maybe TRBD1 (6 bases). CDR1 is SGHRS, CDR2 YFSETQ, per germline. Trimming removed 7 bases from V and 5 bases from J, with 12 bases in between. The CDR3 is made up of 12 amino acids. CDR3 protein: CASSERGETQYF. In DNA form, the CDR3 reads TGCGCCAGCTCAGAGAGGGGGGAGACCCAGTACTTC.

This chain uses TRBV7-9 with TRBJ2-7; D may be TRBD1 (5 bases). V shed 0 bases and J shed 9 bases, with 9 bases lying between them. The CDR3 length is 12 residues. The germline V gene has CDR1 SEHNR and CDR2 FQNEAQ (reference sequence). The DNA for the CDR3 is TGTGCCAGCAGCTTAGCTGTGCAGGGGCAGTACTTC. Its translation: CASSLAVQGQYF.

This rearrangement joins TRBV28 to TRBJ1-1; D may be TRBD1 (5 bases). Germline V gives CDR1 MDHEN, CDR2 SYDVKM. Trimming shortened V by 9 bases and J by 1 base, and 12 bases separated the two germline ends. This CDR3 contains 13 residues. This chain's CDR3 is CASQGGGNTEAFF. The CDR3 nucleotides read TGTGCCAGTCAGGGAGGAGGGAACACTGAAGCTTTCTTT.

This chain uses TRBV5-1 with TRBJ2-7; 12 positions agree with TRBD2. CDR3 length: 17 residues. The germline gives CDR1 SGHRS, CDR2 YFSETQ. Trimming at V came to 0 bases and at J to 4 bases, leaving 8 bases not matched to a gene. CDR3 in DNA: TGCGCCAGCAGCTTGGCCGGACTAGCGGGAAAATTGTACGAGCAGTACTTC. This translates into CASSLAGLAGKLYEQYF. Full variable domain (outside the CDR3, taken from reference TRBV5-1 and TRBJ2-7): KAGVTQTPRYLIKTRGQQVTLSCSPISGHRSVSWYQQTPGQGLQFLFEYFSETQRNKGNFPGRFSGRQFSNSRSEMNVSTLELGDSALYLCASSLAGLAGKLYEQYFGPGTRLTVT.

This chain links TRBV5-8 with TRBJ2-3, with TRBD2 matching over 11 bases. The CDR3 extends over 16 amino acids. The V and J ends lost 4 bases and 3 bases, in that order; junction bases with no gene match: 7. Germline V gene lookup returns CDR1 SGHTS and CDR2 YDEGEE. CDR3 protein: CASSRIAGGPTDTQYF. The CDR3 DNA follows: TGTGCCAGCAGCAGAATAGCGGGAGGGCCTACAGATACGCAGTATTTT.

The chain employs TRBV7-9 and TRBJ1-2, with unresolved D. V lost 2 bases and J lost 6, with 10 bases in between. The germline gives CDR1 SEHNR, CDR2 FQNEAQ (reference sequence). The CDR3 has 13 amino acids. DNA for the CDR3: TGTGCCAGCAGCTTATCTCACAGACATGGCTACACCTTC. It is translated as CASSLSHRHGYTF.

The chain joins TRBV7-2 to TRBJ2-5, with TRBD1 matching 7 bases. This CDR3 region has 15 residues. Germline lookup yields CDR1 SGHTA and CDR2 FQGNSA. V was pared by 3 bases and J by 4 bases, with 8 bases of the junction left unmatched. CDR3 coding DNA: TGTGCCAGCAGCTTGGACAACAGGGGTGGAGAGACCCAGTACTTC. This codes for CASSLDNRGGETQYF.

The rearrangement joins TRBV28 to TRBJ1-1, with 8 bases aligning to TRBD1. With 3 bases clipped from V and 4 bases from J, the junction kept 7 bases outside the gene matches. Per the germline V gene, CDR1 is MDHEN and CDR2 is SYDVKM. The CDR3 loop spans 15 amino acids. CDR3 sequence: CASSLDRALGTEAFF. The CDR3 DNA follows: TGTGCCAGCAGTTTGGACAGGGCCCTGGGCACTGAAGCTTTCTTT. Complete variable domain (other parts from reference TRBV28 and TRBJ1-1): DVKVTQSSRYLVKRTGEKVFLECVQDMDHENMFWYRQDPGLGLRLIYFSYDVKMKEKGDIPEGYSVSREKKERFSLILESASTNQTSMYLCASSLDRALGTEAFFGQGTRLTVV.

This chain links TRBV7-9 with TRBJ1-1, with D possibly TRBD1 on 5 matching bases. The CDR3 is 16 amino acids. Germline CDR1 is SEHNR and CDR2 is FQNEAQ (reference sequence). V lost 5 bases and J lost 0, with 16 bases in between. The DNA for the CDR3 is TGTGCCAGCAGCCAGCCGACAGCAATTATGAACACTGAAGCTTTCTTT. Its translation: CASSQPTAIMNTEAFF. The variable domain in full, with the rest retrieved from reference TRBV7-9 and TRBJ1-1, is DTGVSQNPRHKITKRGQNVTFRCDPISEHNRLYWYRQTLGQGPEFLTYFQNEAQLEKSRLLSDRFSAERPKGSFSTLEIQRTEQGDSAMYLCASSQPTAIMNTEAFFGQGTRLTVV.

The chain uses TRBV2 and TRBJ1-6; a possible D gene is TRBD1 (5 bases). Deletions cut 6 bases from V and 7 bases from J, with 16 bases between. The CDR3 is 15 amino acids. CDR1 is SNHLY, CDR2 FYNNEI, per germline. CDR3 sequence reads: CASRLQGNVNSPLHF. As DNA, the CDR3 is TGTGCCAGCAGACTCCAGGGAAACGTCAATTCACCCCTCCACTTT.

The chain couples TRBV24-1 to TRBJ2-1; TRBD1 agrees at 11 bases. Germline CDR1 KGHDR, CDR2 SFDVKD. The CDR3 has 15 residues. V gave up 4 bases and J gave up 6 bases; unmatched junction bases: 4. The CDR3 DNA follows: TGTGCCACCAGTGACTCCGGGACAGGGGGCAATGAGCAGTTCTTC. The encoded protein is CATSDSGTGGNEQFF.

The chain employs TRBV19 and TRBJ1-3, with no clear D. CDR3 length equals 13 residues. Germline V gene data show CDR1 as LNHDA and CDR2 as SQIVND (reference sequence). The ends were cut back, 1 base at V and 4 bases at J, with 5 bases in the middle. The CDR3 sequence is CASSIARGNTIYF. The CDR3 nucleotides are TGTGCCAGTAGTATAGCCAGGGGAAACACCATATATTTT. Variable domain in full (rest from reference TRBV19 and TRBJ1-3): DGGITQSPKYLFRKEGQNVTLSCEQNLNHDAMYWYRQDPGQGLRLIYYSQIVNDFQKGDIAEGYSVSREKKESFPLTVTSAQKNPTAFYLCASSIARGNTIYFGEGSWLTVV.

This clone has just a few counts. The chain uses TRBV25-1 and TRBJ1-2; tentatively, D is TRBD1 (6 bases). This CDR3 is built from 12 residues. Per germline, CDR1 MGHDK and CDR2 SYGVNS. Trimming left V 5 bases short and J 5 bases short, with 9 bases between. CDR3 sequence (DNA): TGTGCCAGCAGTCTAGGGGGTTATGGCTACACCTTC. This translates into CASSLGGYGYTF.

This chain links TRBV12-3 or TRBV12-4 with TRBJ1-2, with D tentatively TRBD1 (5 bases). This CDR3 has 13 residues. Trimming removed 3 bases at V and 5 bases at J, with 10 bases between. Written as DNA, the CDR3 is TGTGCCAGCAGTTTTGTAAGGGGATATGGCTACACCTTC. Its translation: CASSFVRGYGYTF.

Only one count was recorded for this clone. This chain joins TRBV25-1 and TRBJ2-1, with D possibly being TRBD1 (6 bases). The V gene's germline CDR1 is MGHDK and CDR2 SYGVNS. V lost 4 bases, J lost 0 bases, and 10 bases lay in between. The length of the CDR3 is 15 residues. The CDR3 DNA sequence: TGTGCCAGCAGTGTCACAGGGAGCTCCTACAATGAGCAGTTCTTC. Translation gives CASSVTGSSYNEQFF.

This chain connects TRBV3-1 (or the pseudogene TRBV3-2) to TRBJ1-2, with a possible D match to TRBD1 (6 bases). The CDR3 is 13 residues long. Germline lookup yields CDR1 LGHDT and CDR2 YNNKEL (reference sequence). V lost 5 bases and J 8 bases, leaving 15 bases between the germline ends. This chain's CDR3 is CASSSPGQRGYTF. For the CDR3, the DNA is TGTGCCAGCAGCTCTCCTGGACAGAGGGGCTACACCTTC.

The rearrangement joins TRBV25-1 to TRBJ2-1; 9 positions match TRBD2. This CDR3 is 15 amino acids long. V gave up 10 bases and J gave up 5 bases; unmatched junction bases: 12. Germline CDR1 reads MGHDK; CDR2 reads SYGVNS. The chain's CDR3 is CATEAAGGLHNEQFF. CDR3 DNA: TGTGCCACCGAGGCGGCGGGGGGGCTCCACAATGAGCAGTTCTTC.